The entry that follows covers one T cell receptor (beta chain) sequence. These data originate in a study of blood T cell repertoires in COVID-19. Method: immunoSEQ multiplex PCR; TCRdb's copy keeps in-frame clones and lacks some. Of 55,000 to 65,000 clones listed, approximately 90% were seen once; the top ten hold roughly an eighth. Sequenced material: peripheral blood. The sequence derives from a woman aged 55-75 years with active COVID-19.

DNA for the CDR3: TGTGCCAGCAGCCAAAACCGTCGAGACAGCTCTGGGGCCAACGTCCTGACTTTC. This encodes CASSQNRRDSSGANVLTF. The J gene is TRBJ2-6, the V gene TRBV4-2; weak D call: TRBD1 (5 bases). Trimming removed 2 bases from V and 0 bases from J, with 14 bases in between. The germline V gene has CDR1 LGHNA and CDR2 YNFKEQ. There are 18 residues in the CDR3.